The rows below give T cell receptor beta chains drawn from one sample of a study of T cells after yellow fever vaccination. Each CDR3 protein gets one entry after TCRdb re-called the 5' RACE reads with MiXCR. The repertoire includes around 530,000 distinct CDR3 sequences, roughly a sixth of them detected once, and approximately 15% sits in the top ten. Here the sequenced sample was PBMCs, taken less than 6 days after the first yellow fever vaccination. The origin of the receptors is a man aged 18 to 30 who received the YFV17D yellow fever vaccine. Both conserved end residues are part of each CDR3. D genes are given only for firm matches. Clone sizes are given selectively: once, few, many, or a class where the clone is expanded.

TRBV27	TRBD2	many	TRBJ2-1	CASSQKTSGGAHYNEQFF	TGTGCCAGCAGCCAAAAGACTAGCGGGGGGGCCCACTACAATGAGCAGTTCTTC
TRBV4-2	NA	few	TRBJ2-3	CASSQGGEGGRDTQYF	TGTGCCAGCAGCCAGGGGGGAGAGGGGGGGAGGGATACGCAGTATTTT
TRBV10-3	TRBD1	few	TRBJ2-3	CAISDRRDSFRSPDTQYF	TGTGCCATCAGTGACAGAAGGGACAGCTTCCGGTCCCCAGATACGCAGTATTTT
TRBV7-2	NA	NA	TRBJ2-5	CASSFWSGSVETQYF	TGTGCCAGCAGCTTCTGGTCGGGGTCAGTTGAGACCCAGTACTTC
TRBV5-1	NA	many	TRBJ1-5	CASSLGGGPNQPQHF	TGCGCCAGCAGCTTGGGGGGGGGGCCCAATCAGCCCCAGCATTTT
TRBV11-2	NA	NA	TRBJ2-1	CASSLMGSPYNEQFF	TGTGCCAGCAGCTTAATGGGATCCCCCTACAATGAGCAGTTCTTC
TRBV5-1	TRBD1	few	TRBJ2-3	CASSPQGAFGDTQYF	TGCGCCAGCAGCCCTCAGGGGGCGTTTGGAGATACGCAGTATTTT
TRBV6-5	NA	few	TRBJ2-7	CASRLRVGRPYEQYF	TGTGCCAGCAGATTACGAGTCGGACGCCCCTACGAGCAGTACTTC
TRBV12-3/TRBV12-4	NA	NA	TRBJ1-5	CASSSPGHDNQPQHF	TGTGCCAGCAGCTCACCGGGACACGACAATCAGCCCCAGCATTTT
TRBV12-3/TRBV12-4	TRBD1	NA	TRBJ1-3	CASTPDRDSGNTIYF	TGTGCCAGCACGCCGGACAGGGACTCTGGAAACACCATATATTTT